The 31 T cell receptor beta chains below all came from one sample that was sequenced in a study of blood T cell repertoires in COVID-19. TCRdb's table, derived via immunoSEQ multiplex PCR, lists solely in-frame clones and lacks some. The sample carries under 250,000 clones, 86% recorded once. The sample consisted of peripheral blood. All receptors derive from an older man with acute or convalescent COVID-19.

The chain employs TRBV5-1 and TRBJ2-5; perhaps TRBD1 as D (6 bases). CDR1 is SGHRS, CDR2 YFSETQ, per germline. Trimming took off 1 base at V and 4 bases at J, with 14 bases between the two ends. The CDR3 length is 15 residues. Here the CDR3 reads CASSLRLRGRETQYF. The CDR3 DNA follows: TGCGCCAGCAGCTTGAGGCTCAGGGGCCGAGAGACCCAGTACTTC.

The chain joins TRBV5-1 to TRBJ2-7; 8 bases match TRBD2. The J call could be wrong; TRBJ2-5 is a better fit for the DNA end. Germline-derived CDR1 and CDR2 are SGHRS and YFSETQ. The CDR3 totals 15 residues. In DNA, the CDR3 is TGCGCCAGCAGCCCCGTGACGGGAGGGCAAGAGACCCAGTACTTC. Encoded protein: CASSPVTGGQETQYF.

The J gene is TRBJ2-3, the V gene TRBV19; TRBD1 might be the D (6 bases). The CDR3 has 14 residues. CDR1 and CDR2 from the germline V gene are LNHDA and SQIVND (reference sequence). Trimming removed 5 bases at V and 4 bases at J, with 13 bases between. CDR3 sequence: CASSPIQGSDTQYF. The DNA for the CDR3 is TGTGCCAGTAGTCCAATTCAGGGGTCAGATACGCAGTATTTT.

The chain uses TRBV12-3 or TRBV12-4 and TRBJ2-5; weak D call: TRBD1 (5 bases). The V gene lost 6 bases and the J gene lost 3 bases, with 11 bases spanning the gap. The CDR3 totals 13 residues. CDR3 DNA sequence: TGTGCCAGCAGCCCAACGACAGAAGAGACCCAGTACTTC. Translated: CASSPTTEETQYF.

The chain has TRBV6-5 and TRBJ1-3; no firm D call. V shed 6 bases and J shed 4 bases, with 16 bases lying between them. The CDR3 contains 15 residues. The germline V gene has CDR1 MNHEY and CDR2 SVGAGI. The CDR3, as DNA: TGTGCCAGCAGCCTGGGGAAAAGAGGGGGAAACACCATATATTTT. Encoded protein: CASSLGKRGGNTIYF.

The CDR3 reads CASSPDRVATEAFF. In DNA form, the CDR3 reads TGTGCCAGCTCACCCGACAGGGTTGCCACTGAAGCTTTCTTT. The chain has TRBV18 and TRBJ1-1; 7 nucleotides align to TRBD1. The CDR3 has 14 amino acids. CDR1 and CDR2 (germline): KGHSH, LQKENI. The V gene end was trimmed by 3 bases and the J gene end by 4 bases; junction bases not matched to a gene: 5.

CDR3 in DNA: TGTGCCAGCAGCTTAGGATCGACAACGGGGGGCTACACCTTC. This gives the protein CASSLGSTTGGYTF. V gene TRBV7-9 combines with J gene TRBJ1-2; D not resolved. CDR1 and CDR2 (germline): SEHNR, FQNEAQ (reference sequence). The CDR3 contains 14 residues. V lost 1 base, J lost 8 bases, and 14 bases lay in between.

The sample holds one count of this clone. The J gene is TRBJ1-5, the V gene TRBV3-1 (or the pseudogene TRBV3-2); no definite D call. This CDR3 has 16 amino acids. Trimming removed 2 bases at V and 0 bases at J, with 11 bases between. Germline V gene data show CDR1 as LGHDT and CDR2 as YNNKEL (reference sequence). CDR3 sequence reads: CASSQNGQVSNQPQHF. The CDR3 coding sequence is TGTGCCAGCAGCCAAAACGGTCAGGTTAGCAATCAGCCCCAGCATTTT.

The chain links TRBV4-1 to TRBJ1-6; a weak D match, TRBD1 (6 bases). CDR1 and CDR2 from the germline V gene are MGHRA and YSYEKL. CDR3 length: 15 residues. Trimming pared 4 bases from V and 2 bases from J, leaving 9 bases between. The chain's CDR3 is CASSPQGTYNSPLHF. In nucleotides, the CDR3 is TGCGCCAGCAGCCCCCAGGGGACCTATAATTCACCCCTCCACTTT.

This chain's CDR3 is CASSLRGSIAHEQYF. The CDR3 bases are TGTGCCAGCAGTTTACGCGGGAGTATCGCCCACGAGCAGTACTTC. The V call is TRBV27, the J call TRBJ2-7, with TRBD2 matching 7 bases. This CDR3 spans 15 amino acids. After removal of 2 bases from V and 5 bases from J, the junction contained 9 bases not matched to a gene. Germline V gives CDR1 MNHEY, CDR2 SMNVEV (reference sequence).

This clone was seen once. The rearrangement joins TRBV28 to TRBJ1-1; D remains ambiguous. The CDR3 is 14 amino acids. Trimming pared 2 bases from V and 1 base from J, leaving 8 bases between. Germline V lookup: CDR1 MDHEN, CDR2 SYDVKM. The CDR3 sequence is CASSLGRQNTEAFF. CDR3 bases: TGTGCCAGCAGTTTAGGCAGGCAGAACACTGAAGCTTTCTTT.

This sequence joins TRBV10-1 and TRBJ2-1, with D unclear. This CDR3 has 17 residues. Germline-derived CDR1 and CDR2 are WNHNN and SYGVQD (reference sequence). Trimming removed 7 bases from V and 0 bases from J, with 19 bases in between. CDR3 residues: CASTLYSSKSSYNEQFF. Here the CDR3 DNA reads TGCGCCAGCACCTTATACTCCTCAAAGAGCTCCTACAATGAGCAGTTCTTC.

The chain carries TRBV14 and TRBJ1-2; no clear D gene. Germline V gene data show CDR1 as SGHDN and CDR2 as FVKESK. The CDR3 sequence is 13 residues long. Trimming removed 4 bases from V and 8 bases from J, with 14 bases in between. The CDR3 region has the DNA TGTGCCAGCAGCCCCCTCGGGGAGGGAGGCTACACCTTC. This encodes CASSPLGEGGYTF.

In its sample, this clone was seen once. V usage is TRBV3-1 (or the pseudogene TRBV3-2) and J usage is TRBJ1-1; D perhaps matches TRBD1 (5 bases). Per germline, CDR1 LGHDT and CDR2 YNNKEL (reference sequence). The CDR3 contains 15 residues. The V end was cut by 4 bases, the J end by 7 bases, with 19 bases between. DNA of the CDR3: TGTGCCAGCAGCCCAGCCCTTAGGGGTGTCGGTGAAGCTTTCTTT. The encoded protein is CASSPALRGVGEAFF.

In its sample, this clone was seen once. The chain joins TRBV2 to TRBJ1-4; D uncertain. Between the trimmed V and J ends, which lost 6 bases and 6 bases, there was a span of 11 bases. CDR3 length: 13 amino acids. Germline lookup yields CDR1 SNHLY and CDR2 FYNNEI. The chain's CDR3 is CASSGSPHEKLFF. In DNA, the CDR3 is TGTGCCAGCAGCGGGAGCCCGCATGAAAAACTGTTTTTT.

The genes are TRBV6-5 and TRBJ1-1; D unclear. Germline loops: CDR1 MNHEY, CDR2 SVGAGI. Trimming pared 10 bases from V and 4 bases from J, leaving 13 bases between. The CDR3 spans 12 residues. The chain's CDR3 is CATFAYSTEAFF. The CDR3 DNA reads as TGTGCCACCTTTGCCTACAGCACTGAAGCTTTCTTT.

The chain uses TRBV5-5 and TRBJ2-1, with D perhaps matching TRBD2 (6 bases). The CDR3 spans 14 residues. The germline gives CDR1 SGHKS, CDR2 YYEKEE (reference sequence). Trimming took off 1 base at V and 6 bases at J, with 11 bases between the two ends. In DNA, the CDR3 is TGTGCCAGCAGCTTGCGGGGTAGCGGCAATGAGCAGTTCTTC. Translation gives CASSLRGSGNEQFF.

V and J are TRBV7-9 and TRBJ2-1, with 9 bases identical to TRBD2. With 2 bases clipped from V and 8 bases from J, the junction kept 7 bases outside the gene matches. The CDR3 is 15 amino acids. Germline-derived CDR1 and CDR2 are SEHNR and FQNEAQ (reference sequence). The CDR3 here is CASSLRSGGRDEQFF. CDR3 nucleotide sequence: TGTGCCAGCAGCTTAAGGAGCGGGGGGCGGGATGAGCAGTTCTTC.

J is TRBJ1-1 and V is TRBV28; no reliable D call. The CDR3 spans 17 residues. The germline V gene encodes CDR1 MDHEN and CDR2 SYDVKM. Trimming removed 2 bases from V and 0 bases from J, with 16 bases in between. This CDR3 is CASSLPIGLILNTEAFF. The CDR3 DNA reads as TGTGCCAGCAGTTTACCTATCGGTCTCATCTTGAACACTGAAGCTTTCTTT.

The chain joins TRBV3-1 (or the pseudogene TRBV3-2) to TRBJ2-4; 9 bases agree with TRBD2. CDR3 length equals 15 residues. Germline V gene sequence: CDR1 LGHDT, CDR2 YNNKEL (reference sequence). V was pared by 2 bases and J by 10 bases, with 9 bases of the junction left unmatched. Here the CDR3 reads CASSQPDVLAGIQYF. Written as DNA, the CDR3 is TGTGCCAGCAGCCAACCTGACGTCCTAGCGGGGATTCAGTACTTC.

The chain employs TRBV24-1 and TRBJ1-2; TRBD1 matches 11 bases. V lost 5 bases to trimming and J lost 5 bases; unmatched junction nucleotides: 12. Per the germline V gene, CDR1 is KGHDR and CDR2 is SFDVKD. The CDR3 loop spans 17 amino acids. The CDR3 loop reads CATSAKGGQGDWYGYTF. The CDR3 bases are TGTGCCACCAGTGCCAAGGGGGGACAGGGGGATTGGTATGGCTACACCTTC.

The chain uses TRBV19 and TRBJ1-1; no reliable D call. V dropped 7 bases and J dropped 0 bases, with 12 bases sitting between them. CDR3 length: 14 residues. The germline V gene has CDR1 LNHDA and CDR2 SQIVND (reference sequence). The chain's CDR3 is CASILAGMNTEAFF. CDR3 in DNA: TGTGCCAGTATTCTTGCAGGTATGAACACTGAAGCTTTCTTT.

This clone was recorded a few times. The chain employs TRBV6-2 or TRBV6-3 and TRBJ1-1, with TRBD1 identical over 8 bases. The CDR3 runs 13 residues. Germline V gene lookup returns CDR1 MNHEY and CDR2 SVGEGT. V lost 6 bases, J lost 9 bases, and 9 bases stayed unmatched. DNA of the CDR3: TGTGCCAGCAGCATGGACAGGGAGAGGAAAGCTTTCTTT. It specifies CASSMDRERKAFF.

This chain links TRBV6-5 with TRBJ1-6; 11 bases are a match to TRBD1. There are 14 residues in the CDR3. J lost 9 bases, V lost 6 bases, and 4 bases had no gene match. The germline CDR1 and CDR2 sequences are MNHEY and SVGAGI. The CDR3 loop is CASSPGTGGSPLHF. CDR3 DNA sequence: TGTGCCAGCAGCCCCGGGACAGGGGGTTCACCCCTCCACTTT.

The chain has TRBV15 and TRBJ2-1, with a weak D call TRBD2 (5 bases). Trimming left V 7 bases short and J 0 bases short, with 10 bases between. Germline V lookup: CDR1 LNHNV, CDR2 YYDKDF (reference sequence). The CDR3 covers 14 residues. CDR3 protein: CATKEESSYNEQFF. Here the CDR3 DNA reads TGTGCCACCAAGGAGGAGAGCTCCTACAATGAGCAGTTCTTC.

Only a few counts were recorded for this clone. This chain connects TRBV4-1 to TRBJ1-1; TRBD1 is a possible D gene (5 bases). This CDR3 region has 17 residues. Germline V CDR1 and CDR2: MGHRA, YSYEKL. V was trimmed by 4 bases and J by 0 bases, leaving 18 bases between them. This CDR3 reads CASSPTAQLPMNTEAFF. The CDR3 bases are TGCGCCAGCAGCCCGACAGCACAACTGCCCATGAACACTGAAGCTTTCTTT.

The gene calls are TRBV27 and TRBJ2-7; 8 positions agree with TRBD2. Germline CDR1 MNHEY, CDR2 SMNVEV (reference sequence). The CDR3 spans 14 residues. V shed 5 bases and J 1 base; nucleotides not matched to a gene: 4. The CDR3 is CASSIAGGSYEQYF. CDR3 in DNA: TGTGCCAGCAGTATTGCGGGAGGTTCCTACGAGCAGTACTTC.

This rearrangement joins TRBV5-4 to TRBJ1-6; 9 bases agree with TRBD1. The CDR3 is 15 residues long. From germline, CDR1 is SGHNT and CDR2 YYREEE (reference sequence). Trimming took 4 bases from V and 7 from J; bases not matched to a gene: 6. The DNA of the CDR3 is TGTGCCAGCAGCCCCCGGACAGGGGAAAATTCACCCCTCCACTTT. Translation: CASSPRTGENSPLHF.

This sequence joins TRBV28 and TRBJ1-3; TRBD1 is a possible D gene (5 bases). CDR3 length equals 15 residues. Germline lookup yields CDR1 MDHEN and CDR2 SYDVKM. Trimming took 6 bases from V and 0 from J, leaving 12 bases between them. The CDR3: CASRGEEGSGNTIYF. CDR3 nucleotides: TGTGCCAGCAGGGGGGAGGAGGGCTCTGGAAACACCATATATTTT.

CDR3 protein: CASSLGGQGAIYEQYF. DNA for the CDR3: TGTGCCAGCAGCTTAGGAGGACAGGGGGCGATCTACGAGCAGTACTTC. This chain links TRBV7-8 with TRBJ2-7; 11 bases agree with TRBD1. The germline V gene encodes CDR1 SGHVS and CDR2 FQNEAQ. Trimming removed 1 base from V and 3 bases from J; junction bases left unmatched: 5. This CDR3 comprises 16 residues. The full variable domain, completed using reference TRBV7-8 and TRBJ2-7, is GAGVSQSPRYKVAKRGQDVALRCDPISGHVSLFWYQQALGQGPEFLTYFQNEAQLDKSGLPSDRFFAERPEGSVSTLKIQRTQQEDSAVYLCASSLGGQGAIYEQYFGPGTRLTVT.

CDR3 protein: CASSAGGQVNTEAFF. The CDR3, as DNA: TGTGCCAGCAGCGCCGGAGGCCAGGTAAACACTGAAGCTTTCTTT. This chain joins TRBV5-4 and TRBJ1-1; D not resolved. The germline V gene has CDR1 SGHNT and CDR2 YYREEE (reference sequence). CDR3 size: 15 residues. V gave up 4 bases and J gave up 2 bases, with 15 bases separating them.